A single sample is the source of the 21 T cell receptor beta chains below, sequenced in a study of cytomegalovirus exposure and HLA in healthy donors. Primers included in the PCR were 60 Vbeta and 13 Jbeta primers. Clones were read by immunoSEQ multiplex PCR, and TCRdb kept only the in-frame ones, dropping some. The sample lists some 170,000 clones, approximately 79% occurring once. Sequencing was done on a sample of PBMCs. The origin of the receptors is a man aged 40-55 years in good health and CMV-seronegative.

This clone was counted a single time. The V call is TRBV5-1, the J call TRBJ2-5, with a weak D call TRBD1 (5 bases). Germline CDR1 SGHRS, CDR2 YFSETQ. Trimming took 4 bases from V and 5 from J, leaving 15 bases between them. The CDR3 length is 14 residues. CDR3 nucleotides: TGCGCCAGCAGCCTGGTCCAGGGTACGGAGACCCAGTACTTC. Its translation is CASSLVQGTETQYF.

This chain links TRBV19 with TRBJ1-2, with TRBD1 identical over 10 bases. Germline V gene lookup returns CDR1 LNHDA and CDR2 SQIVND (reference sequence). CDR3 length equals 15 residues. Germline trimming cut 7 bases from V and 4 bases from J; bases unmatched to any gene: 9. The CDR3 coding sequence is TGTGCCAGTAAAGGGACAGGGGACGCAATCTATGGCTACACCTTC. Translating it yields CASKGTGDAIYGYTF.

The chain joins TRBV27 to TRBJ2-7, with 8 bases that match TRBD1. V lost 6 bases and J lost 2; bases outside the gene matches: 9. Germline CDR1 MNHEY, CDR2 SMNVEV (reference sequence). The CDR3 is 15 residues long. As DNA, the CDR3 is TGTGCCAGCAGCCCCGGACAGGGATCTACCTACGAGCAGTACTTC. This encodes CASSPGQGSTYEQYF.

Only a few counts were recorded for this clone. CDR3 nucleotide sequence: TGTGCCAGCAGCTCCCACGCAGATTTTAGCGGGGGACAGTACGAGCAGTACTTC. Protein sequence: CASSSHADFSGGQYEQYF. V gene TRBV7-9 combines with J gene TRBJ2-7, with TRBD2 matching over 9 bases. The CDR3 runs 18 residues. The germline V gene encodes CDR1 SEHNR and CDR2 FQNEAQ (reference sequence). Losses at the gene ends were 4 bases for V and 4 bases for J; bases not matched to a gene: 17.

This sequence joins TRBV5-8 and TRBJ1-1; TRBD1 is a possible D gene (6 bases). Trimming shortened V by 2 bases and J by 5 bases, and 10 bases separated the two germline ends. The V gene's germline CDR1 is SGHTS and CDR2 YDEGEE. The CDR3 totals 13 residues. The CDR3 DNA reads TGTGCCAGCAGCTTACAGGGTTGGACTGAAGCTTTCTTT. It codes for CASSLQGWTEAFF. The complete variable domain, with remaining parts taken from reference TRBV5-8 and TRBJ1-1, reads EAGVTQSPTHLIKTRGQQATLRCSPISGHTSVYWYQQALGLGLQFLLWYDEGEERNRGNFPPRFSGRQFPNYSSELNVNALELEDSALYLCASSLQGWTEAFFGQGTRLTVV.

The rearrangement uses TRBV2 and TRBJ1-4; 7 bases agree with TRBD1. Germline V lookup: CDR1 SNHLY, CDR2 FYNNEI. The CDR3 totals 17 residues. With V trimmed by 6 bases and J by 0 bases, 10 bases remained unmatched. Here the CDR3 DNA reads TGTGCCAGCAGGGGACAGATCCTAACCGCAACTAATGAAAAACTGTTTTTT. Translated, it gives CASRGQILTATNEKLFF.

This sequence joins TRBV7-6 and TRBJ2-2; D gene unclear. The CDR3 loop spans 16 amino acids. The germline gives CDR1 SGHVS, CDR2 FNYEAQ. Trimming pared 1 base from V and 4 bases from J, leaving 13 bases between. CDR3 sequence (DNA): TGTGCCAGCAGCTTAGGGTCCCTCGCGGCCACCGGGGAGCTGTTTTTT. Amino acids: CASSLGSLAATGELFF.

The chain carries TRBV2 and TRBJ1-1, with D tentatively TRBD1 (6 bases). The CDR3 runs 13 residues. Per germline, CDR1 SNHLY and CDR2 FYNNEI. The V end was cut by 4 bases, the J end by 5 bases, with 11 bases between. This chain's CDR3 is CASSVTGVTEAFF. CDR3 sequence (DNA): TGTGCCAGCAGTGTGACAGGCGTAACTGAAGCTTTCTTT.

The chain recombines TRBV30 with TRBJ2-7; weak D call: TRBD2 (5 bases). V was trimmed by 1 base and J by 5 bases, leaving 18 bases between them. Germline CDR1 reads GTSNPN; CDR2 reads SVGIG (reference sequence). This CDR3 region has 15 residues. The CDR3 DNA reads TGTGCCTGGAGTGCCCTTGGCGGGTCGGGGAACGAGCAGTACTTC. This codes for CAWSALGGSGNEQYF.

The chain is built from TRBV11-1 and TRBJ2-3; a weak D match, TRBD2 (5 bases). The germline V gene has CDR1 SGHAT and CDR2 FQDESV (reference sequence). This CDR3 spans 13 amino acids. Trimming pared 3 bases from V and 3 bases from J, leaving 7 bases between. CDR3 nucleotide sequence: TGTGCCAGCAGCTTTAGGAGGACAGATACGCAGTATTTT. This gives the protein CASSFRRTDTQYF.

This clone was observed a handful of times. The genes are TRBV30 and TRBJ1-4; tentatively, D is TRBD1 (5 bases). With 1 base removed from V and 8 bases from J, the gap between germline ends came to 14 bases. Germline lookup yields CDR1 GTSNPN and CDR2 SVGIG (reference sequence). The CDR3 extends over 14 amino acids. The CDR3 sequence: CAWSELGGGEKLFF. The CDR3 region has the DNA TGTGCCTGGAGTGAATTGGGGGGAGGGGAAAAACTGTTTTTT.

This clone has a single count. The CDR3 sequence is CASSVGSEQFF. CDR3 DNA sequence: TGTGCCAGCAGCGTCGGGAGTGAGCAGTTCTTC. The V call is TRBV9, the J call TRBJ2-1; weak D call: TRBD2 (6 bases). Germline V gene sequence: CDR1 SGDLS, CDR2 YYNGEE. Trimming removed 2 bases from V and 9 bases from J, with 6 bases in between. This CDR3 comprises 11 residues.

In DNA form, the CDR3 reads TGTGCCAGCAGCGTAGAGGGCAGGGACTCCTACAATGAGCAGTTCTTC. Translation gives CASSVEGRDSYNEQFF. The genes are TRBV9 and TRBJ2-1; a weak D match, TRBD1 (5 bases). This CDR3 has 16 amino acids. V lost 0 bases to trimming and J lost 0 bases, with 10 bases between them. From germline, CDR1 is SGDLS and CDR2 YYNGEE.

The chain recombines TRBV13 with TRBJ2-7; 8 nucleotides match TRBD1. Germline V lookup: CDR1 PRHDT, CDR2 FYEKMQ (reference sequence). V was clipped by 3 bases and J by 2 bases; unmatched bases: 15. CDR3 length equals 18 residues. For the CDR3, the DNA is TGTGCCAGCAGCTTTTCGACCAGGGGGCTTTTTACAACCTACGAGCAGTACTTC. As protein: CASSFSTRGLFTTYEQYF. Using reference TRBV13 and TRBJ2-7 for the parts outside the CDR3, the full variable domain is AAGVIQSPRHLIKEKRETATLKCYPIPRHDTVYWYQQGPGQDPQFLISFYEKMQSDKGSIPDRFSAQQFSDYHSELNMSSLELGDSALYFCASSFSTRGLFTTYEQYFGPGTRLTVT.

This chain connects TRBV7-2 to TRBJ2-1, with D perhaps TRBD2 (6 bases). Germline V gene lookup returns CDR1 SGHTA and CDR2 FQGNSA. The CDR3 covers 12 residues. The ends were cut back, 2 bases at V and 8 bases at J, with 7 bases in the middle. The CDR3 region has the DNA TGTGCCAGCAGCTTATGGGGGGATGAGCAGTTCTTC. Residues: CASSLWGDEQFF.

The V and J genes are TRBV30 and TRBJ1-1; D is unclear. CDR1 and CDR2 from the germline V gene are GTSNPN and SVGIG (reference sequence). The CDR3 has 13 residues. V dropped 2 bases and J dropped 1 base, with 8 bases sitting between them. In DNA form, the CDR3 reads TGTGCCTGGAGTAAGTCGAGGAACACTGAAGCTTTCTTT. Translating it yields CAWSKSRNTEAFF.

The chain couples TRBV28 to TRBJ1-2; the D gene is possibly TRBD1 (6 bases). Germline CDR1 reads MDHEN; CDR2 reads SYDVKM. Deletions cut 2 bases from V and 4 bases from J, with 20 bases between. CDR3 size: 17 residues. The CDR3 sequence: CASSLGLGDTALYGYTF. In nucleotides, the CDR3 is TGTGCCAGCAGTTTAGGATTGGGGGACACAGCCCTCTATGGCTACACCTTC.

V is TRBV10-2 and J is TRBJ2-2; the match to TRBD2 covers 10 bases. Germline trimming cut 4 bases from V and 4 bases from J; bases unmatched to any gene: 6. CDR1 and CDR2 from the germline V gene are WSHSY and SAAADI. This CDR3 region has 16 residues. In DNA form, the CDR3 reads TGCGCCAGCAGTGGGGAAGCGGGGGGGCCCACCGGGGAGCTGTTTTTT. Protein sequence: CASSGEAGGPTGELFF.

The chain couples TRBV7-9 to TRBJ2-7; a possible D gene is TRBD1 (5 bases). V lost 5 bases and J lost 3, with 8 bases in between. This CDR3 comprises 12 residues. Germline values: CDR1 SEHNR, CDR2 FQNEAQ (reference sequence). CDR3 loop: CASSADIYEQYF. The CDR3 DNA reads as TGTGCCAGCAGCGCGGACATCTACGAGCAGTACTTC.

This clone was detected only once. The CDR3 DNA sequence: TGTGCCAGCAGTTACAGGGGATTAGCCCGGGAGACCCAGTACTTC. Encoded protein: CASSYRGLARETQYF. The J gene is TRBJ2-5, the V gene TRBV6-5; possible D gene TRBD1, 5 bases. The CDR3 length is 15 residues. The V gene's germline CDR1 is MNHEY and CDR2 SVGAGI. Trimming shortened V by 2 bases and J by 5 bases, and 15 bases separated the two germline ends.

The chain employs TRBV19 and TRBJ2-5; 7 bases are a match to TRBD1. This CDR3 region has 14 residues. The germline CDR1 and CDR2 sequences are LNHDA and SQIVND (reference sequence). V shed 5 bases and J 1 base; nucleotides not matched to a gene: 4. This chain's CDR3 is CASSVTGAQETQYF. CDR3 DNA sequence: TGTGCCAGTAGTGTTACAGGGGCCCAAGAGACCCAGTACTTC.